This entry features one TCR beta chain sequence. The data were obtained in a study of blood T cell repertoires in COVID-19. Study-level information: T cells, B-cell-depleted T cells, or PBMCs supplied cDNA or gDNA.

Participants came from about 23 US areas, aged roughly 18 to 89 years. Grouping used clinical history reported by participants in a survey and questionnaire. CDR3 size: 13 residues. Germline CDR1 is SGHTA and CDR2 is FQGNSA. V lost 5 bases and J lost 5, with 9 bases in between. As processed by the authors: Quantification of nucleated cells was approximated via reference gene primer amplification. Profiling relied on immunoSEQ multiplex PCR, and the TCRdb table lists in-frame clones only, not all of them. Clonal size and the V and J genes are those of that table, whereas D and trimming came from the DNA. The sample gives about 190,000 clones, 75% to 85% of which show up once; roughly a sixth is in the top ten.

V is TRBV7-2 and J is TRBJ2-2; the D gene is possibly TRBD2 (6 bases). The TCR was taken from a woman aged 45 to 65 with acute COVID-19. Sequenced sample: PBMCs or T cells enriched from blood (not recorded which). CDR3 nucleotide sequence: TGTGCCAGCAGCCGCGGGGTGACCGGGGAGCTGTTTTTT. Translation: CASSRGVTGELFF.